The present entry profiles one T cell receptor (beta chain) with its context. Its antigen is not known. The sample originates from a study of blood T cells in healthy people across ages. For the study at large: About one barcoded beta molecule was captured per two T cells (by template switching). Notes on the study in general: Per million T cells, the diversity of TCR beta decreased roughly linearly as age advanced.

Using a J-beta primer mix together with a sample-barcoded 5' primer, a second PCR was run for about 7 to 12 cycles. TCRdb re-called the 5' RACE reads through MiXCR, storing one row per CDR3 protein. The data show around 1,000,000 distinct CDR3 sequences, about 25% seen once. The CDR3 spans 14 residues. Between the trimmed V and J ends, which lost 9 bases and 2 bases, there was a span of 15 bases. Germline CDR1 SNHLY, CDR2 FYNNEI. This same sample was also taken into another study, of T cells of mothers and their children. That publication notes: Donors were a few healthy Caucasian mothers and their six children. Every mother supplied over 9.5 million TCR beta CDR3 reads and every child around 3 million.

This rearrangement joins TRBV2 to TRBJ2-3; the D gene is possibly TRBD2 (6 bases). Sequenced sample: blood. The source of this sequence is a girl aged 2-10 years in good health. The CDR3 DNA sequence: TGTGCCAGTATACCGGGACTTTACACAGATACGCAGTATTTT. This translates into CASIPGLYTDTQYF.